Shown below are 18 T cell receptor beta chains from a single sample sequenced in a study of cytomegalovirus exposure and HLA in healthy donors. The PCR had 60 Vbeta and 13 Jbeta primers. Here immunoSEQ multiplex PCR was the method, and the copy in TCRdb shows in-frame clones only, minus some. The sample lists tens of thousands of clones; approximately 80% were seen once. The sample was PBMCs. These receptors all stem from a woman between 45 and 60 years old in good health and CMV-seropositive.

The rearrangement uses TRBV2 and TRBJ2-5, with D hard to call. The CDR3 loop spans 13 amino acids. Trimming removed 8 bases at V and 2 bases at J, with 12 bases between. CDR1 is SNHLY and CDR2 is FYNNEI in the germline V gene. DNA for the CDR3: TGTGCCAGCCACCAAAACAATCAAGAGACCCAGTACTTC. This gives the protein CASHQNNQETQYF.

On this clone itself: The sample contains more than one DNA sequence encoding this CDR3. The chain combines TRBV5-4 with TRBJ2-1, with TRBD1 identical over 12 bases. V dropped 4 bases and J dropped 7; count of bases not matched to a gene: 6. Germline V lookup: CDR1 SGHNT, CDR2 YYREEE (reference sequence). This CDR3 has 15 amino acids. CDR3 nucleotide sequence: TGTGCCAGCAGCCCGGGACAGGGGGCGCTTAATGAGCAGTTCTTC. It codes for CASSPGQGALNEQFF. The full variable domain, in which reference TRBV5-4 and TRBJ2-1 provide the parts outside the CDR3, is ETGVTQSPTHLIKTRGQQVTLRCSSQSGHNTVSWYQQALGQGPQFIFQYYREEENGRGNFPPRFSGLQFPNYSSELNVNALELDDSALYLCASSPGQGALNEQFFGPGTRLTVL.

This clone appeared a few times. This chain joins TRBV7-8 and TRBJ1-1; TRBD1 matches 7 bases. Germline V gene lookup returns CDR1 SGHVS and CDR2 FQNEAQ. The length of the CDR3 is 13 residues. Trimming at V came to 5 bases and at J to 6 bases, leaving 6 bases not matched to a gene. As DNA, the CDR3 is TGTGCCAGCAGCATAACAGGGGTGGCTGAAGCTTTCTTT. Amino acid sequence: CASSITGVAEAFF.

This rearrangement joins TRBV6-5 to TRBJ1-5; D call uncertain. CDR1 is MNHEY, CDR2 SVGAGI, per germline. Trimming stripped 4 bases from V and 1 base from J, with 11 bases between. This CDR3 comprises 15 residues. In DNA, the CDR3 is TGTGCCAGCAGTTTAACGGGTGGGAGCAATCAGCCCCAGCATTTT. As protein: CASSLTGGSNQPQHF.

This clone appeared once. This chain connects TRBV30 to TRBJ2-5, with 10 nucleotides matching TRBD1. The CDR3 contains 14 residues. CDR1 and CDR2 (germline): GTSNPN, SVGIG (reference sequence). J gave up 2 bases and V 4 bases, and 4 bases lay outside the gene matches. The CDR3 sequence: CAWTRTGGQETQYF. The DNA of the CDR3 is TGTGCCTGGACCCGGACAGGGGGTCAAGAGACCCAGTACTTC.

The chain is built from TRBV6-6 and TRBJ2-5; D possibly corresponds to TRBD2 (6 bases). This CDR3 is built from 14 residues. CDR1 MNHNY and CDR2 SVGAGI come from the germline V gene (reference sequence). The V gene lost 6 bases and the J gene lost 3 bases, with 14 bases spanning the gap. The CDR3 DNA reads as TGTGCCAGCAGCCGGGGGTCTAGGGAAGAGACCCAGTACTTC. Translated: CASSRGSREETQYF.

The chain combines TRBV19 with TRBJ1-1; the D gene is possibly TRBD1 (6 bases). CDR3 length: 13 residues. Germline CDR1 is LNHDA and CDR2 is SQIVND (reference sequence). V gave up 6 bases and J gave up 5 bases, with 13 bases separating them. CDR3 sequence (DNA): TGTGCCAGTAGCCCACAGGGTTGGACTGAAGCTTTCTTT. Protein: CASSPQGWTEAFF. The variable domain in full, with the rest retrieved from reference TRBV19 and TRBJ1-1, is DGGITQSPKYLFRKEGQNVTLSCEQNLNHDAMYWYRQDPGQGLRLIYYSQIVNDFQKGDIAEGYSVSREKKESFPLTVTSAQKNPTAFYLCASSPQGWTEAFFGQGTRLTVV.

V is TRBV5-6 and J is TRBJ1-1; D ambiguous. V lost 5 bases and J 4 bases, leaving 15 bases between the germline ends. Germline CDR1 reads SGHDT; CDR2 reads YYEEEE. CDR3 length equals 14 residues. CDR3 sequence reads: CASRGLAGSTEAFF. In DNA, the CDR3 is TGTGCCAGCAGAGGCCTGGCGGGGAGCACTGAAGCTTTCTTT.

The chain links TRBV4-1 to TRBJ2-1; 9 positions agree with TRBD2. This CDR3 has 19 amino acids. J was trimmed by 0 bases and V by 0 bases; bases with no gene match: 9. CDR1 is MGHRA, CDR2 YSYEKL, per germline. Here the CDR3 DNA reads TGCGCCAGCAGCCAAGAACGACTAGCGGAGGTTTCCTCCTACAATGAGCAGTTCTTC. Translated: CASSQERLAEVSSYNEQFF.

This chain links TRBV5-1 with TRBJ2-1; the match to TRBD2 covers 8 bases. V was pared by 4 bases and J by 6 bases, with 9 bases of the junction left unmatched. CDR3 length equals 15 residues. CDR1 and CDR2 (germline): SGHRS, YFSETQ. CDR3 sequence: CASSPGGGLANEQFF. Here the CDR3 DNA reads TGCGCCAGCAGCCCCGGGGGGGGGTTGGCCAATGAGCAGTTCTTC.

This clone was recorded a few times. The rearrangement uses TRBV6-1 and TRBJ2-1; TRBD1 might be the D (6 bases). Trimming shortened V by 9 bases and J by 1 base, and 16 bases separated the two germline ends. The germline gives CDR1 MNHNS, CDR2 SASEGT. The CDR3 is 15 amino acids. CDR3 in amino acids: CASHEGESSYNEQFF. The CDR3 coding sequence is TGTGCCAGTCACGAGGGGGAGTCATCCTACAATGAGCAGTTCTTC.

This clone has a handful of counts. The CDR3 reads CAWSPRTGGTDTQYF. The CDR3 DNA reads TGTGCCTGGAGTCCTAGGACAGGGGGCACAGATACGCAGTATTTT. The chain employs TRBV30 and TRBJ2-3; 9 bases agree with TRBD1. V was pared by 2 bases and J by 1 base, with 4 bases of the junction left unmatched. The CDR3 consists of 15 residues. Germline lookup yields CDR1 GTSNPN and CDR2 SVGIG (reference sequence).

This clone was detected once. The CDR3 sequence is CASSGTGFNEKLFF. CDR3 coding DNA: TGTGCCAGCAGCGGGACAGGATTTAATGAAAAACTGTTTTTT. V and J are TRBV13 and TRBJ1-4; 8 nucleotides align to TRBD1. CDR3 size: 14 residues. CDR1 is PRHDT, CDR2 FYEKMQ, per germline (reference sequence). Trimming at V came to 5 bases and at J to 4 bases, leaving 3 bases not matched to a gene.

The CDR3: CASSEATANTGELFF. The CDR3 nucleotides are TGTGCCAGCAGTGAAGCGACAGCGAACACCGGGGAGCTGTTTTTT. The gene calls are TRBV6-1 and TRBJ2-2, with D perhaps matching TRBD1 (5 bases). The CDR3 runs to 15 residues. Trimming stripped 0 bases from V and 0 bases from J, with 5 bases between. Germline CDR1 is MNHNS and CDR2 is SASEGT.

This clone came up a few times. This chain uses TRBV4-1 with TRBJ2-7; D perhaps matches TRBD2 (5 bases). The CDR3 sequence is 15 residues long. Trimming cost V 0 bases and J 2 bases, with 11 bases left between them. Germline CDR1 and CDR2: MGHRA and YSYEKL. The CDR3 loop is CASSQDGIAPYEQYF. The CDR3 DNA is TGCGCCAGCAGCCAAGACGGGATAGCTCCCTACGAGCAGTACTTC.

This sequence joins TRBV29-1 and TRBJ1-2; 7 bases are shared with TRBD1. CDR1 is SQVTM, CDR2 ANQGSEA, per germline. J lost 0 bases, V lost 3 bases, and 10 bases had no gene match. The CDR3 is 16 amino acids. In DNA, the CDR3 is TGCAGCGTTGACTCCCCCGCGACAGGGACTAACTATGGCTACACCTTC. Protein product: CSVDSPATGTNYGYTF.

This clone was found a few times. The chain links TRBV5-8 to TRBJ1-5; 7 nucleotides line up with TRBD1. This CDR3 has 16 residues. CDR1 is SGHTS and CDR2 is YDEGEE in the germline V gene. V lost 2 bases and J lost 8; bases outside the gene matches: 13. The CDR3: CASSFRDSALEKPQHF. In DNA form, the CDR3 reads TGTGCCAGCAGCTTTCGGGACAGCGCCCTAGAGAAGCCCCAGCATTTT.

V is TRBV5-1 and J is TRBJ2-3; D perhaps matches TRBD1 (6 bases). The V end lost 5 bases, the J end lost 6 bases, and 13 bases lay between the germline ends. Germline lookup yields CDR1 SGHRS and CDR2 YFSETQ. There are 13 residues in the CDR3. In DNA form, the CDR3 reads TGCGCCAGCAGAGCGCCAGGGGAGGATACGCAGTATTTT. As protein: CASRAPGEDTQYF.